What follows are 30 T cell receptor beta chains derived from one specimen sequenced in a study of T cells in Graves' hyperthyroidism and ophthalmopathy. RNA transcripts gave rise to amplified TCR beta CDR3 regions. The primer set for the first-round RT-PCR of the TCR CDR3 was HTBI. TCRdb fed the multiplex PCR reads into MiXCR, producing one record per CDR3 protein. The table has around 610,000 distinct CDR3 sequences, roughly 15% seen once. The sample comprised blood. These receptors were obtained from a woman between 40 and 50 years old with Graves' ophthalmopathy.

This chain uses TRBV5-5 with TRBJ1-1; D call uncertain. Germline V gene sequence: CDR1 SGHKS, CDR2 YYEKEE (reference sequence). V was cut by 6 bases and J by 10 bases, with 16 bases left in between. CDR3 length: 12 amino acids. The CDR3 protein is CASTFTGSRAFF. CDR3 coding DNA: TGTGCCAGCACCTTCACCGGATCTCGAGCTTTCTTT. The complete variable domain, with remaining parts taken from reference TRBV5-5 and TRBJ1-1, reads DAGVTQSPTHLIKTRGQQVTLRCSPISGHKSVSWYQQVLGQGPQFIFQYYEKEERGRGNFPDRFSARQFPNYSSELNVNALLLGDSALYLCASTFTGSRAFFGQGTRLTVV.

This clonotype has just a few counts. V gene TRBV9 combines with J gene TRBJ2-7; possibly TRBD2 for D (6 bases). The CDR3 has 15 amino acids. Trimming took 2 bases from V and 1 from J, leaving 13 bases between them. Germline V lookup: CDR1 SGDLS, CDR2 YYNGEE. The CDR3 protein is CASSVLPGESYEQYF. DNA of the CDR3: TGTGCCAGCAGCGTCCTCCCGGGGGAGTCCTACGAGCAGTACTTC.

The CDR3 loop is CASGETGDEGEQYF. CDR3 in DNA: TGTGCCAGCGGGGAGACAGGGGACGAAGGCGAGCAGTACTTC. The V gene is TRBV28, the J gene TRBJ2-7, with 8 bases lining up with TRBD1. Germline V gene sequence: CDR1 MDHEN, CDR2 SYDVKM. J gave up 6 bases and V 8 bases, and 12 bases lay outside the gene matches. CDR3 size: 14 residues. Supplemented by reference TRBV28 and TRBJ2-7, the full variable domain reads DVKVTQSSRYLVKRTGEKVFLECVQDMDHENMFWYRQDPGLGLRLIYFSYDVKMKEKGDIPEGYSVSREKKERFSLILESASTNQTSMYLCASGETGDEGEQYFGPGTRLTVT.

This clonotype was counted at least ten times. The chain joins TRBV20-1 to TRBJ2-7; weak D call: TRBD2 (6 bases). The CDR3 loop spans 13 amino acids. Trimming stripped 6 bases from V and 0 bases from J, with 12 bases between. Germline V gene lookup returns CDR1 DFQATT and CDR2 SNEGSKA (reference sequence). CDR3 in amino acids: CSAGGTSSYEQYF. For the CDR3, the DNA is TGCAGTGCGGGCGGGACGAGCTCCTACGAGCAGTACTTC.

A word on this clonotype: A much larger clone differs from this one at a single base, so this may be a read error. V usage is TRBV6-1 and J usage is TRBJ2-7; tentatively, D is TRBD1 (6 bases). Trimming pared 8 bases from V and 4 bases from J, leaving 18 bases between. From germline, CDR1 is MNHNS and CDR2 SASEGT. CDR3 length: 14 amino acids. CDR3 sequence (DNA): TGTGCCAGCGGCCCGGGACAAGCGTTTTACGAGCAGTACTTC. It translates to CASGPGQAFYEQYF.

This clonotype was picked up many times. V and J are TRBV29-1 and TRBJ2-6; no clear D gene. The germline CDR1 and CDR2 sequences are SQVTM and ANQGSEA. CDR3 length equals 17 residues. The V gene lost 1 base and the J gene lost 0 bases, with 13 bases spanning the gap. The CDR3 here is CSVEVFAGNSGANVLTF. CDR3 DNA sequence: TGCAGCGTTGAAGTATTTGCAGGCAACTCTGGGGCCAACGTCCTGACTTTC.

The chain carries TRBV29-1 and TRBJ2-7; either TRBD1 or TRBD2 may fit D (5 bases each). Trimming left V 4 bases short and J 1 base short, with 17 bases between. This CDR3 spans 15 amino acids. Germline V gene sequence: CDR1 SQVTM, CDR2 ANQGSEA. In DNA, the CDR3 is TGCAGCGTTGTTCCGCGAGGGGAAGGGTCCTACGAGCAGTACTTC. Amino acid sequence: CSVVPRGEGSYEQYF.

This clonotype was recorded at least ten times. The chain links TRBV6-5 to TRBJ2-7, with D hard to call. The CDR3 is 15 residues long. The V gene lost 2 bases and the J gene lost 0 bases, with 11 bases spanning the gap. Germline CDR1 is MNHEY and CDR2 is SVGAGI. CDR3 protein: CASSYQRTRSYEQYF. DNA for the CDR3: TGTGCCAGCAGTTACCAACGGACGCGCTCCTACGAGCAGTACTTC.

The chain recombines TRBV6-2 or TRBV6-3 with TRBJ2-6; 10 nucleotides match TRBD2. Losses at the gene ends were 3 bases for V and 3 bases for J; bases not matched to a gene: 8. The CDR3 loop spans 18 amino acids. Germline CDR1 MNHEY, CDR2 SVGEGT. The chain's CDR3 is CASSYGLAGENGANVLTF. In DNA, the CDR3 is TGTGCCAGCAGTTATGGCCTAGCGGGAGAGAATGGGGCCAACGTCCTGACTTTC.

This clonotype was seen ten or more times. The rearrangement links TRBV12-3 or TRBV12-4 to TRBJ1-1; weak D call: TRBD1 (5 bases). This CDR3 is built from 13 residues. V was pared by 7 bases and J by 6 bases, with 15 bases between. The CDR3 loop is CASIVSGAPEAFF. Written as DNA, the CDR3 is TGTGCCAGCATTGTTTCCGGGGCCCCTGAAGCTTTCTTT.

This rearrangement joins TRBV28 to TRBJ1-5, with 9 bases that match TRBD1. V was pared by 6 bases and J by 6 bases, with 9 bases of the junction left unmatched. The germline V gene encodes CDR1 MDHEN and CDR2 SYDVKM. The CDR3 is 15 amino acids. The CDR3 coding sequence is TGTGCCAGCAGGGACGACAGGGGGGTAGTTCAGCCCCAGCATTTT. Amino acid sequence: CASRDDRGVVQPQHF.

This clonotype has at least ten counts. The CDR3 bases are TGTGCCTGGAGTATTACTGCCTCCTACGAGCAGTACTTC. Residues: CAWSITASYEQYF. The chain has TRBV30 and TRBJ2-7; D call uncertain. The CDR3 totals 13 residues. V dropped 2 bases and J dropped 0 bases, with 8 bases sitting between them. Germline assignment: CDR1 GTSNPN and CDR2 SVGIG (reference sequence).

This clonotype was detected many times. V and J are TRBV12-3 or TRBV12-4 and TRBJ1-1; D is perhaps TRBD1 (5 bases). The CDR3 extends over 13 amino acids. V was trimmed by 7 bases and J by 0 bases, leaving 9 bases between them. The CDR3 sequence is CASKDTLNTEAFF. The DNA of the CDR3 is TGTGCCAGCAAGGACACATTGAACACTGAAGCTTTCTTT.

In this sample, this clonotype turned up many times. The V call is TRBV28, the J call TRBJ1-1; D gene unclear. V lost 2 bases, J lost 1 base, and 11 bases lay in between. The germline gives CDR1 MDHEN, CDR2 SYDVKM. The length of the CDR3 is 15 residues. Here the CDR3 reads CASSLSEETNTEAFF. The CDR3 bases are TGTGCCAGCAGTTTAAGCGAGGAGACGAACACTGAAGCTTTCTTT.

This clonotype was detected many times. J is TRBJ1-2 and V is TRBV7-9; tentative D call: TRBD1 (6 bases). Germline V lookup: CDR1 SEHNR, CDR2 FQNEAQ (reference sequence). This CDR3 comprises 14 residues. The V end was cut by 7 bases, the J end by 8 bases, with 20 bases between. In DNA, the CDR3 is TGTGCCAGCACTCCCCCCGAGGACAGAGAAGGCTACACCTTC. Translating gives CASTPPEDREGYTF.

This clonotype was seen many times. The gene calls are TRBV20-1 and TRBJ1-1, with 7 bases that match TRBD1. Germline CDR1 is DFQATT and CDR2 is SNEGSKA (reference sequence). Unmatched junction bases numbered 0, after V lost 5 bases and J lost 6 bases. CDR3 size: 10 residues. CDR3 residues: CSAGQAEAFF. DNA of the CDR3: TGCAGTGCTGGACAGGCTGAAGCTTTCTTT.

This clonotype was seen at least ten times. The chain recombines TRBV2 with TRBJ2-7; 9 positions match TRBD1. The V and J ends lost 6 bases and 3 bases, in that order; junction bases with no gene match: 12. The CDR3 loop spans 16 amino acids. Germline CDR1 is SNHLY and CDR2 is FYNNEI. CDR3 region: CASSDRGFKGFYEQYF. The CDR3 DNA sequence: TGTGCCAGCAGCGACAGGGGGTTCAAGGGATTCTACGAGCAGTACTTC.

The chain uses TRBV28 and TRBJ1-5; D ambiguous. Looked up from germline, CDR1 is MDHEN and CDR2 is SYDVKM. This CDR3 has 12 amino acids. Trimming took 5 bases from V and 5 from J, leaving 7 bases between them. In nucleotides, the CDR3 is TGTGCCAGCAGTCGCCGGGATCAGCCCCAGCATTTT. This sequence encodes CASSRRDQPQHF.

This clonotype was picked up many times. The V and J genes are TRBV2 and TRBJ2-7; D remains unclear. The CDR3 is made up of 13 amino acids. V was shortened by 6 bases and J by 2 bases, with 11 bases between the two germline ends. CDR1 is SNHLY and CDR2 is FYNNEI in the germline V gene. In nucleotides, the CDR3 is TGTGCCAGCAGGCTCGACAAAGCCTACGAGCAGTACTTC. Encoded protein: CASRLDKAYEQYF. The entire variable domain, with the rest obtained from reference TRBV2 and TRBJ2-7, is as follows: EPEVTQTPSHQVTQMGQEVILRCVPISNHLYFYWYRQILGQKVEFLVSFYNNEISEKSEIFDDQFSVERPDGSNFTLKIRSTKLEDSAMYFCASRLDKAYEQYFGPGTRLTVT.

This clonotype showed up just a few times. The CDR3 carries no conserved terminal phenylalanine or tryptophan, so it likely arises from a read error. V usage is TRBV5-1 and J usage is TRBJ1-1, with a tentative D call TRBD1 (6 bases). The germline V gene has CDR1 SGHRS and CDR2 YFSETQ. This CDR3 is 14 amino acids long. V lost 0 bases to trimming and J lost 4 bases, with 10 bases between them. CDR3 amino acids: CASSLVGGATEAFL. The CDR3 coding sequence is TGCGCCAGCAGCTTGGTGGGGGGGGCCACTGAAGCTTTCCTT.

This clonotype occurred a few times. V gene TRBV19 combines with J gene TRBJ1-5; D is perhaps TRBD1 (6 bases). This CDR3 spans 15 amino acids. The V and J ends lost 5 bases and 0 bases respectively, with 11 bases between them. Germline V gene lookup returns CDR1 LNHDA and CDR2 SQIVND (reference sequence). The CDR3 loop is CASSVLGHSNQPQHF. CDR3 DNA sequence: TGTGCCAGTAGTGTACTGGGACATAGCAATCAGCCCCAGCATTTT.

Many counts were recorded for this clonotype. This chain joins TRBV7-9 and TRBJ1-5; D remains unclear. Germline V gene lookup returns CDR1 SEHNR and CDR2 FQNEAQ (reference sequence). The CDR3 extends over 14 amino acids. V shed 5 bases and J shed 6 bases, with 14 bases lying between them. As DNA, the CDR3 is TGTGCCAGCAGCCCCCTTGGGATTGGTCAGCCCCAGCATTTT. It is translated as CASSPLGIGQPQHF. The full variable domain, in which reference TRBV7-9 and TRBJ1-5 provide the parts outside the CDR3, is DTGVSQNPRHKITKRGQNVTFRCDPISEHNRLYWYRQTLGQGPEFLTYFQNEAQLEKSRLLSDRFSAERPKGSFSTLEIQRTEQGDSAMYLCASSPLGIGQPQHFGDGTRLSIL.

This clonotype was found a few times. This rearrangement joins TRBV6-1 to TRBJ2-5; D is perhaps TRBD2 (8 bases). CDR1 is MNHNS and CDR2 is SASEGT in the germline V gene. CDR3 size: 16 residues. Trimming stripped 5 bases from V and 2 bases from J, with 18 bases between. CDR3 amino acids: CASSNPGGGPQETQYF. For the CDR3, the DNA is TGTGCCAGCAGTAATCCGGGAGGGGGCCCACAAGAGACCCAGTACTTC.

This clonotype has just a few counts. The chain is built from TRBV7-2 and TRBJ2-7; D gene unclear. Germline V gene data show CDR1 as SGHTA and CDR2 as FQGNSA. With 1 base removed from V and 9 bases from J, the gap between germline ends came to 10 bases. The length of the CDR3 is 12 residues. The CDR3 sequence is CASSLDSKGQYF. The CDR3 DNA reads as TGTGCCAGCAGCTTAGACTCAAAAGGGCAGTACTTC.

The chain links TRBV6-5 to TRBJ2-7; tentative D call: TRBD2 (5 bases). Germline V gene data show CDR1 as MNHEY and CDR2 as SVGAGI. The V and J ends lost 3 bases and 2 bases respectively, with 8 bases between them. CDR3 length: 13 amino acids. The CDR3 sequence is CASSYKEAYEQYF. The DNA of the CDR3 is TGTGCCAGCAGTTATAAGGAGGCCTACGAGCAGTACTTC.

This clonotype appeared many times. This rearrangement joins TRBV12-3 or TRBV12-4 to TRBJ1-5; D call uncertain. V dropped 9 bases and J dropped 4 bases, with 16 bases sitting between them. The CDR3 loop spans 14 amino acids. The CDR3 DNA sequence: TGTGCCAGGCCGCGATGCCAAAATAATCAGCCCCAGCATTTT. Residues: CARPRCQNNQPQHF.

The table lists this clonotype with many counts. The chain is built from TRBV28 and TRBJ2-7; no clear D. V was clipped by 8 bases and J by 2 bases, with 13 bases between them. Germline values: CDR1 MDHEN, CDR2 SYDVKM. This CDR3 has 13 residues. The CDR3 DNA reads TGTGCCAGCGCCCCCACAGATACCTACGAGCAGTACTTC. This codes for CASAPTDTYEQYF.

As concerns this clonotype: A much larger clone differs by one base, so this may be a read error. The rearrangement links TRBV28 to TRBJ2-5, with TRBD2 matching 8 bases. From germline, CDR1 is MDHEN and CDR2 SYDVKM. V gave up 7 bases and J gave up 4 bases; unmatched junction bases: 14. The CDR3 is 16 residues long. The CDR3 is CASTSGAARGGETQYF. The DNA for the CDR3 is TGTGCCAGCACCTCCGGCGCAGCTCGGGGGGGAGAGACCCAGTACTTC.

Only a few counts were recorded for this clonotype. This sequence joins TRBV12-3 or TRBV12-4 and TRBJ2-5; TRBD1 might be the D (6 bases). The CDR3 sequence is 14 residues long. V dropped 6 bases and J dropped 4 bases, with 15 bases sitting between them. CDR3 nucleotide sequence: TGTGCCAGCAGCACACCCGGACAGTTAGAGACCCAGTACTTC. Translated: CASSTPGQLETQYF.

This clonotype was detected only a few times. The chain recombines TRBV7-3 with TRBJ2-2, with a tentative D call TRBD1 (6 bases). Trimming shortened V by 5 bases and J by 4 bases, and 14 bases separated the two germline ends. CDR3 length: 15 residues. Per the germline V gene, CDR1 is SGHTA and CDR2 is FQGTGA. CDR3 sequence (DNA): TGTGCCAGCAGCCCCGGGACATCGCGCACCGGGGAGCTGTTTTTT. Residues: CASSPGTSRTGELFF.